This TCR beta chain is drawn from a study of blood T cells in healthy people across ages. Study-level findings and limits: There were more naive CD4+ cells and higher diversity in long-lived donors than in aged donors. Higher naive T cell percentage went strongly together with higher TCR beta diversity.

V trimming: 5 bases; J trimming: 0 bases; junction bases outside the gene matches: 6. Germline-derived CDR1 and CDR2 are SGHVS and FQNEAQ. The CDR3 spans 15 residues. With regard to this clonotype: Its specificity is unknown.

The authors extracted at least 5 micrograms of total RNA per sample. A sample-barcoded 5' primer and a J-beta primer mix were used in a second PCR of roughly 7 to 11 cycles. TCRdb re-called the 5' RACE reads with MiXCR, one entry per CDR3 protein. The top ten clones hold approximately 0.7% of a sample with under 1,100,000 distinct CDR3 sequences, about 25% of them seen once. The sample was also linked to a second study, of T cells of mothers and their children. That source adds: RNA was extracted, and all of it went into cDNA synthesis at roughly 1.6 ug per 15 ul.

The J gene is TRBJ2-7, the V gene TRBV7-8; TRBD1 aligns across 8 bases. The receptor was derived from a girl aged 2 to 9 in good health. Specimen: blood. The CDR3 sequence: CASSVRDRSSYEQYF. The CDR3 bases are TGTGCCAGCAGCGTCCGGGACAGGAGCTCCTACGAGCAGTACTTC.